This entry lists 15 T cell receptor beta chains sequenced from one sample in a study of blood T cell repertoires in COVID-19. The method was immunoSEQ multiplex PCR; TCRdb's version includes in-frame clones alone and lacks a portion of them. The sample has 120,000 to 150,000 clones; around 85% are singletons. Input material: PBMCs or T cells enriched from blood (not recorded which). The receptor source for this set is a woman aged 40 to 50 who had recovered from COVID-19.

J is TRBJ1-1 and V is TRBV30; D unresolved. The V gene lost 8 bases and the J gene lost 2 bases, with 18 bases spanning the gap. This CDR3 contains 14 residues. Germline CDR1 GTSNPN, CDR2 SVGIG (reference sequence). CDR3: CAGKFRSINTEAFF. CDR3 in DNA: TGTGCCGGAAAGTTTCGGAGCATAAACACTGAAGCTTTCTTT.

This clone was counted once. J is TRBJ2-5 and V is TRBV5-1; D call uncertain. CDR1 and CDR2 from the germline V gene are SGHRS and YFSETQ. With 0 bases removed from V and 5 bases from J, the gap between germline ends came to 8 bases. The CDR3 extends over 13 amino acids. CDR3 sequence (DNA): TGCGCCAGCAGCTTGGAGTCGCGGGAGACCCAGTACTTC. Its translation is CASSLESRETQYF.

The rearrangement uses TRBV5-6 and TRBJ2-7; 8 bases fit TRBD2. Losses at the gene ends were 5 bases for V and 6 bases for J; bases not matched to a gene: 10. Germline V lookup: CDR1 SGHDT, CDR2 YYEEEE. The length of the CDR3 is 14 residues. The CDR3 sequence: CASRDSGGPVEQYF. The CDR3 nucleotides read TGTGCCAGCAGGGACTCGGGGGGGCCGGTCGAGCAGTACTTC.

The chain carries TRBV9 and TRBJ1-2; TRBD1 aligns across 9 bases. The junction had 3 bases not matched to a gene; V was cut back by 4 bases and J by 2 bases. Germline V gene data show CDR1 as SGDLS and CDR2 as YYNGEE. The CDR3 totals 14 residues. The CDR3 DNA sequence: TGTGCCAGCAGCCCACAGGGGGCCAACTATGGCTACACCTTC. This codes for CASSPQGANYGYTF.

V usage is TRBV19 and J usage is TRBJ1-3, with D tentatively TRBD1 (6 bases). Germline V gene lookup returns CDR1 LNHDA and CDR2 SQIVND (reference sequence). V was pared by 8 bases and J by 0 bases, with 17 bases between. This CDR3 region has 16 residues. The CDR3: CASSGGDILSGNTIYF. In DNA, the CDR3 is TGTGCCAGTTCTGGGGGGGACATCCTCTCTGGAAACACCATATATTTT.

The chain recombines TRBV9 with TRBJ2-7; D perhaps matches TRBD1 (5 bases). Germline lookup yields CDR1 SGDLS and CDR2 YYNGEE. The CDR3 sequence is 15 residues long. Trimming cost V 0 bases and J 6 bases, with 16 bases left between them. CDR3 loop: CASSVEAQDMGEQYF. The DNA for the CDR3 is TGTGCCAGCAGCGTAGAGGCCCAGGACATGGGCGAGCAGTACTTC.

This chain uses TRBV15 with TRBJ2-3; the match to TRBD2 covers 10 bases. V shed 5 bases, J shed 4 bases, and the junction held 3 bases outside the gene matches. The CDR3 is 14 amino acids. Germline CDR1 and CDR2: LNHNV and YYDKDF (reference sequence). The CDR3 DNA is TGTGCCACCAGCTTAGGACTAGCGGCAGATACGCAGTATTTT. It codes for CATSLGLAADTQYF.

The CDR3, as DNA: TGTGCCAGCAGTAGATCCCGGGACTCCTTTCGGGATGAGCAGTTCTTC. It specifies CASSRSRDSFRDEQFF. V and J are TRBV27 and TRBJ2-1; perhaps TRBD2 as D (6 bases). This CDR3 spans 16 amino acids. V was shortened by 5 bases and J by 8 bases, with 22 bases between the two germline ends. The germline V gene encodes CDR1 MNHEY and CDR2 SMNVEV (reference sequence).

This rearrangement joins TRBV19 to TRBJ1-1; 7 bases match TRBD1. The CDR3 has 13 residues. The germline CDR1 and CDR2 sequences are LNHDA and SQIVND (reference sequence). The V gene end was trimmed by 5 bases and the J gene end by 6 bases; junction bases not matched to a gene: 6. For the CDR3, the DNA is TGTGCCAGTAGTGTGTACAGGGGATCTGAAGCTTTCTTT. Translating it yields CASSVYRGSEAFF.

This clone was found a few times. V usage is TRBV7-9 and J usage is TRBJ2-7; TRBD1 matches at 9 bases. The CDR3 has 14 residues. The J segment lost 2 bases and the V segment lost 5 bases, leaving 4 bases of the junction unmatched. Germline V gene data show CDR1 as SEHNR and CDR2 as FQNEAQ (reference sequence). As DNA, the CDR3 is TGTGCCAGCAGCGGGACAGGGAGCCCCTACGAGCAGTACTTC. Its translation: CASSGTGSPYEQYF.

The chain combines TRBV10-3 with TRBJ1-1; D unresolved. Germline assignment: CDR1 ENHRY and CDR2 SYGVKD. Trimming removed 0 bases from V and 3 bases from J, with 8 bases in between. CDR3 length equals 14 residues. CDR3 sequence: CAISESEGDTEAFF. Written as DNA, the CDR3 is TGTGCCATCAGTGAGTCAGAGGGAGACACTGAAGCTTTCTTT.

V usage is TRBV19 and J usage is TRBJ2-2; TRBD1 matches 8 bases. Losses at the gene ends were 7 bases for V and 1 base for J; bases not matched to a gene: 8. The V gene's germline CDR1 is LNHDA and CDR2 SQIVND (reference sequence). This CDR3 region has 16 residues. CDR3 sequence (DNA): TGTGCCAGTAATGTTCCCGGGACAGGGAACACCGGGGAGCTGTTTTTT. Translated, it gives CASNVPGTGNTGELFF.

The CDR3 DNA reads as TGTGCCAGCAGTTTACTAGCATGGGAGACCCAGTACTTC. Protein: CASSLLAWETQYF. This rearrangement joins TRBV12-3 or TRBV12-4 to TRBJ2-5; a possible D gene is TRBD2 (5 bases). CDR3 length equals 13 residues. V was shortened by 2 bases and J by 5 bases, with 9 bases between the two germline ends.

The chain has TRBV27 and TRBJ1-5, with 8 nucleotides matching TRBD1. CDR3 length equals 17 residues. The germline V gene encodes CDR1 MNHEY and CDR2 SMNVEV (reference sequence). The J segment lost 0 bases and the V segment lost 4 bases, leaving 8 bases of the junction unmatched. The CDR3 sequence: CASSSGQVGNSNQPQHF. Here the CDR3 DNA reads TGTGCCAGCAGTTCGGGACAGGTGGGCAATAGCAATCAGCCCCAGCATTTT.

The J gene is TRBJ2-1, the V gene TRBV15; TRBD1 matches at 9 bases. CDR1 LNHNV and CDR2 YYDKDF come from the germline V gene (reference sequence). The J segment lost 5 bases and the V segment lost 3 bases, leaving 8 bases of the junction unmatched. CDR3 length equals 16 residues. The CDR3 loop reads CATSRLPGQGDNEQFF. In DNA, the CDR3 is TGTGCCACCAGCAGGTTACCGGGACAGGGAGACAATGAGCAGTTCTTC. Looking up the rest from reference TRBV15 and TRBJ2-1 gives the full variable domain: DAMVIQNPRYQVTQFGKPVTLSCSQTLNHNVMYWYQQKSSQAPKLLFHYYDKDFNNEADTPDNFQSRRPNTSFCFLDIRSPGLGDTAMYLCATSRLPGQGDNEQFFGPGTRLTVL.